These 20 T cell receptor beta chains came from one sample sequenced in a study of blood T cell repertoires in COVID-19 (dated by TCRdb to the early 2020s). The library was prepared using the immunoSEQ multiplex PCR assay. TCRdb re-hosts the immuneACCESS table, in-frame sequences only. Its copies lack some clones; in the studies checked, an unresolved V gene accounts for under half of them, and the cause for the rest is not known. For this sample there are around 110,000 clones; roughly 85% appear just once. In total, the top ten clones hold around 2.3% of the sample. Sequenced input: peripheral blood. These receptors were obtained from a man between 25 and 39 years old with acute or convalescent COVID-19.

A remark on this clone: A much larger clone sits a single nucleotide away, making a read error possible. Other DNA sequences from this sample encode an identical CDR3 as well. The chain carries TRBV30 and TRBJ2-3; 7 bases line up with TRBD1. V trimming: 3 bases; J trimming: 5 bases; junction bases outside the gene matches: 2. The CDR3 spans 12 residues. Germline V gene data show CDR1 as GTSNPN and CDR2 as SVGIG (reference sequence). The CDR3 DNA follows: TGTGCCTGGAGAGGGGGCAGAGATACGCAGTATTTT. Residues: CAWRGGRDTQYF.

The chain joins TRBV4-2 to TRBJ2-2; 9 bases align to TRBD2. Germline assignment: CDR1 LGHNA and CDR2 YNFKEQ. The CDR3 contains 16 residues. V lost 0 bases, J lost 7 bases, and 6 bases stayed unmatched. CDR3 nucleotide sequence: TGTGCCAGCAGCCAAGATTTCTTGACTAGCGGCGGGGAGCTGTTTTTT. Translation: CASSQDFLTSGGELFF.

This chain uses TRBV5-4 with TRBJ2-3; TRBD2 agrees at 8 bases. Germline-derived CDR1 and CDR2 are SGHNT and YYREEE (reference sequence). CDR3 length equals 14 residues. The trim removed 0 bases at V and 6 bases at J, leaving 3 bases unmatched. The CDR3 bases are TGTGCCAGCAGCTTGGTTTCGGGGGGGGATACGCAGTATTTT. Amino acid sequence: CASSLVSGGDTQYF.

The table lists this clone with a few counts. V gene TRBV5-8 combines with J gene TRBJ1-1; D unresolved. The CDR3 loop spans 14 amino acids. Trimming cost V 2 bases and J 1 base, with 9 bases left between them. Germline V CDR1 and CDR2: SGHTS, YDEGEE. The CDR3 DNA is TGTGCCAGCAGCTTTGGACGGGAGAACACTGAAGCTTTCTTT. Protein: CASSFGRENTEAFF. Based on the CDR3 plus reference TRBV5-8 and TRBJ1-1, the full variable domain is EAGVTQSPTHLIKTRGQQATLRCSPISGHTSVYWYQQALGLGLQFLLWYDEGEERNRGNFPPRFSGRQFPNYSSELNVNALELEDSALYLCASSFGRENTEAFFGQGTRLTVV.

The CDR3 nucleotides are TGTGCCAGCAGTTTGCGCGCCCAGACTGAGTACTATGGCTACACCTTC. It codes for CASSLRAQTEYYGYTF. The gene calls are TRBV27 and TRBJ1-2; no clear D gene. CDR1 and CDR2 (germline): MNHEY, SMNVEV (reference sequence). With 3 bases removed from V and 3 bases from J, the gap between germline ends came to 17 bases. CDR3 length equals 16 residues.

The chain recombines TRBV5-1 with TRBJ1-3; D is undetermined. The CDR3 sequence is 15 residues long. The V gene's germline CDR1 is SGHRS and CDR2 YFSETQ. V was cut by 5 bases and J by 2 bases, with 14 bases left in between. CDR3 region: CASSLGSGTGNTIYF. The CDR3 region has the DNA TGCGCCAGCAGTCTGGGGTCGGGGACTGGAAACACCATATATTTT.

Only one count was recorded for this clone. The rearrangement uses TRBV28 and TRBJ2-3, with D unclear. V was clipped by 3 bases and J by 6 bases, with 7 bases between them. CDR3 size: 12 residues. CDR1 is MDHEN, CDR2 SYDVKM, per germline. The chain's CDR3 is CASSLRLDTQYF. The CDR3 DNA reads as TGTGCCAGCAGTTTGAGGCTGGATACGCAGTATTTT. Full variable domain (outside the CDR3, taken from reference TRBV28 and TRBJ2-3): DVKVTQSSRYLVKRTGEKVFLECVQDMDHENMFWYRQDPGLGLRLIYFSYDVKMKEKGDIPEGYSVSREKKERFSLILESASTNQTSMYLCASSLRLDTQYFGPGTRLTVL.

The V gene is TRBV24-1, the J gene TRBJ2-2; 7 nucleotides match TRBD1. In germline, CDR1 is KGHDR, CDR2 SFDVKD. V shed 3 bases, J shed 2 bases, and the junction held 2 bases outside the gene matches. The CDR3 runs to 15 residues. In nucleotides, the CDR3 is TGTGCCACCAGTGATACAGGGGCCAACACCGGGGAGCTGTTTTTT. Translation gives CATSDTGANTGELFF.

This clone was recorded a few times. V gene TRBV10-3 combines with J gene TRBJ2-2; 7 positions match TRBD1. Germline assignment: CDR1 ENHRY and CDR2 SYGVKD. This CDR3 has 16 residues. The junction had 8 bases not matched to a gene; V was cut back by 6 bases and J by 1 base. For the CDR3, the DNA is TGTGCCATCAGCCAGACAGGGCCCATGAACACCGGGGAGCTGTTTTTT. Protein sequence: CAISQTGPMNTGELFF.

The chain combines TRBV6-4 with TRBJ2-3; 8 nucleotides align to TRBD2. Germline V gives CDR1 MRHNA, CDR2 SNTAGT. This CDR3 spans 16 amino acids. Losses at the gene ends were 0 bases for V and 10 bases for J; bases not matched to a gene: 12. The CDR3 loop reads CASSDSSSAGAAPQYF. CDR3 nucleotide sequence: TGTGCCAGCAGTGACTCGAGTTCAGCGGGGGCTGCACCGCAGTATTTT.

The chain has TRBV6-5 and TRBJ1-5; D is perhaps TRBD1 (5 bases). From germline, CDR1 is MNHEY and CDR2 SVGAGI. With 6 bases removed from V and 2 bases from J, the gap between germline ends came to 14 bases. CDR3 size: 15 residues. The CDR3 loop reads CASSSQTGGNQPQHF. The DNA of the CDR3 is TGTGCCAGCAGCTCCCAAACAGGCGGCAATCAGCCCCAGCATTTT.

The rearrangement links TRBV9 to TRBJ1-5, with 8 bases that match TRBD1. V lost 3 bases to trimming and J lost 9 bases; unmatched junction nucleotides: 14. CDR1 SGDLS and CDR2 YYNGEE come from the germline V gene. This CDR3 comprises 16 residues. The CDR3 loop is CASSASTGELEGPQHF. DNA of the CDR3: TGTGCCAGCAGCGCCTCGACAGGGGAACTGGAGGGGCCCCAGCATTTT. The full variable domain, rest sourced from reference TRBV9 and TRBJ1-5, is DSGVTQTPKHLITATGQRVTLRCSPRSGDLSVYWYQQSLDQGLQFLIQYYNGEERAKGNILERFSAQQFPDLHSELNLSSLELGDSALYFCASSASTGELEGPQHFGDGTRLSIL.

The chain joins TRBV5-6 to TRBJ1-2; 9 bases fit TRBD1. Germline assignment: CDR1 SGHDT and CDR2 YYEEEE. The CDR3 runs to 18 residues. V was clipped by 0 bases and J by 5 bases; unmatched bases: 14. The CDR3 coding sequence is TGTGCCAGCAGCTTGGCCGGGACAGGGCGCGCGGGTGGATATGGCTACACCTTC. Protein product: CASSLAGTGRAGGYGYTF. Drawing the rest from reference TRBV5-6 and TRBJ1-2, the complete variable domain is DAGVTQSPTHLIKTRGQQVTLRCSPKSGHDTVSWYQQALGQGPQFIFQYYEEEERQRGNFPDRFSGHQFPNYSSELNVNALLLGDSALYLCASSLAGTGRAGGYGYTFGSGTRLTVV.

The chain combines TRBV2 with TRBJ1-2; perhaps TRBD1 as D (6 bases). CDR3 size: 12 residues. V was pared by 2 bases and J by 7 bases, with 8 bases between. CDR1 and CDR2 (germline): SNHLY, FYNNEI. CDR3 DNA: TGTGCCAGCAGTGAAAGGGGGGGTGGCTACACCTTC. The encoded protein is CASSERGGGYTF.

This clone has just one count. The chain carries TRBV30 and TRBJ1-2, with no clear D. Trimming took 4 bases from V and 8 from J, leaving 11 bases between them. Germline values: CDR1 GTSNPN, CDR2 SVGIG (reference sequence). The CDR3 runs 11 residues. The CDR3 nucleotides read TGTGCCTGGATCGCCTCCCTAGGCTACACCTTC. The encoded protein is CAWIASLGYTF.

The chain has TRBV4-2 and TRBJ1-1, with 8 bases matching TRBD1. This CDR3 has 16 residues. Germline V CDR1 and CDR2: LGHNA, YNFKEQ. Unmatched junction bases numbered 13, after V lost 0 bases and J lost 10 bases. CDR3 sequence: CASSQDSGTGQSGAFF. CDR3 DNA: TGTGCCAGCAGCCAAGACTCCGGGACAGGCCAATCCGGAGCTTTCTTT.

The J gene is TRBJ1-4, the V gene TRBV19; perhaps TRBD1 as D (5 bases). The germline V gene encodes CDR1 LNHDA and CDR2 SQIVND (reference sequence). The CDR3 consists of 15 residues. V was cut by 6 bases and J by 7 bases, with 18 bases left in between. The CDR3 nucleotides read TGTGCCAGTAGCTCACTCAGGGAACCTTCTGAAAAACTGTTTTTT. It yields the protein CASSSLREPSEKLFF. The entire variable domain, with the rest obtained from reference TRBV19 and TRBJ1-4, is as follows: DGGITQSPKYLFRKEGQNVTLSCEQNLNHDAMYWYRQDPGQGLRLIYYSQIVNDFQKGDIAEGYSVSREKKESFPLTVTSAQKNPTAFYLCASSSLREPSEKLFFGSGTQLSVL.

In its sample, this clone was seen once. V is TRBV10-3 and J is TRBJ2-2; 10 bases match TRBD2. Per the germline V gene, CDR1 is ENHRY and CDR2 is SYGVKD. The CDR3 spans 17 residues. V trimming: 5 bases; J trimming: 1 base; junction bases outside the gene matches: 7. The CDR3 nucleotides read TGTGCCATCAGTTCCTCTAGCGGGGGACTGAACACCGGGGAGCTGTTTTTT. It translates to CAISSSSGGLNTGELFF.

This chain uses TRBV9 with TRBJ2-1, with D possibly matching TRBD2 (6 bases). Trimming took 3 bases from V and 0 from J, leaving 13 bases between them. Per the germline V gene, CDR1 is SGDLS and CDR2 is YYNGEE. This CDR3 has 16 amino acids. The CDR3 loop is CASSGLALSSYNEQFF. CDR3 sequence (DNA): TGTGCCAGCAGCGGGCTAGCGCTGAGCTCCTACAATGAGCAGTTCTTC.

This clone appeared once. The rearrangement links TRBV6-1 to TRBJ2-7; the D gene is possibly TRBD2 (5 bases). The CDR3 runs to 13 residues. Deletions cut 5 bases from V and 3 bases from J, with 11 bases between. Germline CDR1 is MNHNS and CDR2 is SASEGT. The CDR3 nucleotides are TGTGCCAGCAGTCGGACTGTAGACTACGAGCAGTACGTC. It specifies CASSRTVDYEQYV.